This record concerns one TCR beta chain sequence. The antigen remains undetermined. The CDR3 is 16 residues long. V trimming: 4 bases; J trimming: 6 bases; junction bases outside the gene matches: 8. Germline lookup yields CDR1 SGHRS and CDR2 YFSETQ. 13 Jbeta primers and 60 Vbeta primers were used for the PCR. In the source study's methods: As a later analysis found, there were around 86 million unique TCR beta chains, of which roughly 11 million were shared. The repertoire was sequenced with immunoSEQ multiplex PCR; TCRdb's copy has only in-frame clones and lacks some. D and trimming were read from the DNA, whereas the V and J calls and clone size are those reported in that table. Of tens of thousands of clones listed, roughly two thirds are singletons. This sample is drawn from a study of cytomegalovirus exposure and HLA in healthy donors. Study-level findings and limits: Rare TCR sequences dominated, though some public TCRs recurred in many donors.

This sequence originates from a man between 50 and 59 years old in good health and CMV-seronegative. The sample was PBMCs. J is TRBJ2-3 and V is TRBV5-1; 13 nucleotides line up with TRBD2. The CDR3 sequence: CASSRRLAGGSDTQYF. The DNA of the CDR3 is TGCGCCAGCAGCCGCAGACTAGCGGGGGGATCCGATACGCAGTATTTT.